These 7 T cell receptor beta chains were all obtained from the same sample, sequenced in a study of spatial heterogeneity in lung cancer. One entry per CDR3 protein, called by TCRdb with MiXCR from the 5' RACE reads. The profile covers some 100,000 distinct CDR3 sequences, with more than 10% appearing a single time and roughly 41% taken by the ten largest. The time point denotes: sample taken at primary tumor resection. Sequencing was performed on whole RNA extracted from tumor and nontumor lung tissue, or from frozen PBMC, and the material was left unsorted. Material: PBMCs, obtained at surgery. Receptor source: a male donor with early-stage non-small cell lung cancer.

This clonotype was counted at least ten times. CDR3 amino acids: CSAQRFETQYF. The CDR3 nucleotides read TGCAGTGCTCAGCGGTTCGAGACCCAGTACTTC. The chain recombines TRBV20-1 with TRBJ2-5, with a possible D match to TRBD2 (5 bases). Germline-derived CDR1 and CDR2 are DFQATT and SNEGSKA (reference sequence). V was trimmed by 5 bases and J by 5 bases, leaving 9 bases between them. The CDR3 sequence is 11 residues long.

There are a few counts of this clonotype. The rearrangement links TRBV29-1 to TRBJ2-5; D gene uncertain. V was cut by 4 bases and J by 5 bases, with 5 bases left in between. The germline gives CDR1 SQVTM, CDR2 ANQGSEA. The CDR3 extends over 10 amino acids. CDR3 nucleotide sequence: TGCAGCGTTGCTCTTGAGACCCAGTACTTC. It is translated as CSVALETQYF. The full variable domain, in which reference TRBV29-1 and TRBJ2-5 provide the parts outside the CDR3, is SAVISQKPSRDICQRGTSLTIQCQVDSQVTMMFWYRQQPGQSLTLIATANQGSEATYESGFVIDKFPISRPNLTFSTLTVSNMSPEDSSIYLCSVALETQYFGPGTRLLVL.

This chain links TRBV4-1 with TRBJ1-1, with D possibly matching TRBD1 (6 bases). Between the trimmed V and J ends, which lost 4 bases and 5 bases, there was a span of 14 bases. Looked up from germline, CDR1 is MGHRA and CDR2 is YSYEKL. The CDR3 is 14 residues long. CDR3 coding DNA: TGCGCCAGCAGCCGCTCAGGGGCTCGAACTGAAGCTTTCTTT. Protein product: CASSRSGARTEAFF.

This clonotype was seen at least ten times. The V call is TRBV28, the J call TRBJ1-5; D gene ambiguous. CDR3 length: 12 amino acids. Germline V gene sequence: CDR1 MDHEN, CDR2 SYDVKM. Trimming cost V 2 bases and J 6 bases, with 5 bases left between them. CDR3 in amino acids: CASSLMGQPQHF. The CDR3 DNA reads as TGTGCCAGCAGTTTAATGGGTCAGCCCCAGCATTTT.

This clonotype showed up just a few times. The rearrangement uses TRBV7-6 and TRBJ2-3; no clear D gene. The V gene's germline CDR1 is SGHVS and CDR2 FNYEAQ. Trimming pared 5 bases from V and 4 bases from J, leaving 10 bases between. There are 13 residues in the CDR3. The CDR3, as DNA: TGTGCCAGCAGCCCCTCAGGACCAGATACGCAGTATTTT. Residues: CASSPSGPDTQYF.

The V gene is TRBV28, the J gene TRBJ2-7, with D tentatively TRBD1 (6 bases). The germline CDR1 and CDR2 sequences are MDHEN and SYDVKM. The CDR3 loop spans 13 amino acids. The germline V and J ends were trimmed by 7 bases and 6 bases, with 16 bases remaining between them. The CDR3 reads CASTRGPRGEQYF. DNA for the CDR3: TGTGCCAGCACCAGAGGTCCCAGGGGCGAGCAGTACTTC.

Details on this clonotype: Germline and junction disagree at one end, which may indicate a read error. This chain joins TRBV18 and TRBJ1-5; TRBD1 aligns across 8 bases. Germline assignment: CDR1 KGHSH and CDR2 LQKENI. The CDR3 covers 13 residues. The CDR3 sequence: CASSPQGEQPQHF. In nucleotides, the CDR3 is TGTGCCAGCTCGCCACAGGGGGAGCAGCCCCAGCATTTT.